The present T cell receptor beta chain was sequenced within a study of blood T cells in healthy people across ages. Germline-derived CDR1 and CDR2 are SGHAT and FQNNGV. CDR3 size: 12 residues. V lost 7 bases, J lost 9 bases, and 15 bases lay in between. For the second PCR, which ran for about 7 to 11 cycles, a sample-barcoded 5' primer and a J-beta primer mix were used. All cDNA molecules were each tagged by a template-switch adaptor with 12 random nucleotides. TCRdb reanalysed the 5' RACE reads using MiXCR and keeps one entry per CDR3 protein. There are over 600,000 distinct CDR3 sequences in the sample; 45% to 70% occur only once, and 20% to 30% lies in the top ten. Details on this clonotype: The antigen is not known.

Broader study findings: PBMCs that were unsorted prevented a conclusive naive versus antigen-experienced comparison.

The specimen was blood. The chain uses TRBV11-2 and TRBJ1-2; possibly TRBD1 for D (5 bases). The clonotype comes from a man aged 35 to 55 in good health. CDR3 sequence (DNA): TGTGCCAGCAACCCTCCAGGGTGGAGCTACACCTTC. Translated: CASNPPGWSYTF.